Shown below are 25 T cell receptor beta chains from a single sample sequenced in a study of shared clonotypes between healthy human individuals. Produced via immunoSEQ multiplex PCR; TCRdb's table is partial and in-frame only. This sample has 1,400,000 or so clones, with roughly 98.5% found just once. Sequenced: naive CD4+ T cells sorted from blood. Subset reported: CD45RA+ positively selected. The receptors here all came from a man younger than 40 in good health.

The gene calls are TRBV6-6 and TRBJ1-4; tentatively, D is TRBD1 (5 bases). V lost 6 bases, J lost 3 bases, and 14 bases lay in between. CDR1 is MNHNY, CDR2 SVGAGI, per germline (reference sequence). The CDR3 loop spans 15 amino acids. The CDR3 DNA follows: TGTGCCAGCAGCTTACCCGGGACGCCTAATGAAAAACTGTTTTTT. Amino acid sequence: CASSLPGTPNEKLFF.

The rearrangement joins TRBV29-1 to TRBJ2-2; 10 bases are a match to TRBD2. Germline V gives CDR1 SQVTM, CDR2 ANQGSEA. V shed 7 bases and J 7 bases; nucleotides not matched to a gene: 6. The CDR3 is made up of 13 amino acids. The CDR3 region has the DNA TGCAGCGGCGGGCTAGCGGGAGTCGGGGAGCTGTTTTTT. It yields the protein CSGGLAGVGELFF.

The chain employs TRBV5-6 and TRBJ2-1; TRBD2 aligns across 9 bases. The length of the CDR3 is 15 residues. Germline CDR1 is SGHDT and CDR2 is YYEEEE. V was pared by 4 bases and J by 6 bases, with 8 bases of the junction left unmatched. CDR3 coding DNA: TGTGCCAGCAGCAATTTCGGAGCGGGAGGCAATGAGCAGTTCTTC. Encoded protein: CASSNFGAGGNEQFF.

The chain recombines TRBV2 with TRBJ2-1; TRBD2 agrees at 8 bases. Unmatched junction bases numbered 17, after V lost 7 bases and J lost 9 bases. The CDR3 has 16 amino acids. Germline-derived CDR1 and CDR2 are SNHLY and FYNNEI. Here the CDR3 reads CASNRQRESRKAEQFF. In nucleotides, the CDR3 is TGTGCCAGCAACCGACAGCGGGAGAGTAGGAAGGCTGAGCAGTTCTTC.

The chain joins TRBV4-3 to TRBJ2-7; 9 bases map to TRBD1. With V trimmed by 0 bases and J by 1 base, 4 bases remained unmatched. The CDR3 covers 16 residues. Germline CDR1 LGHNA, CDR2 YSLEER. The CDR3 here is CASSQDGTGTSYEQYF. CDR3 coding DNA: TGCGCCAGCAGCCAAGACGGGACAGGGACATCCTACGAGCAGTACTTC.

J is TRBJ2-3 and V is TRBV6-5; TRBD1 matches 7 bases. The CDR3 contains 14 residues. Losses at the gene ends were 4 bases for V and 4 bases for J; bases not matched to a gene: 5. Germline lookup yields CDR1 MNHEY and CDR2 SVGAGI. CDR3 DNA: TGTGCCAGCAGTTTCCGACAGGGCGCAGATACGCAGTATTTT. This codes for CASSFRQGADTQYF.

The rearrangement uses TRBV6-6 and TRBJ1-4; 7 bases map to TRBD1. V shed 8 bases, J shed 6 bases, and the junction held 9 bases outside the gene matches. Germline CDR1 is MNHNY and CDR2 is SVGAGI (reference sequence). The CDR3 spans 14 residues. CDR3 sequence: CASSRDRPDEKLFF. The CDR3 DNA follows: TGTGCCAGCTCTCGGGACAGACCAGATGAAAAACTGTTTTTT.

In its sample, this clone was seen once. The chain uses TRBV29-1 and TRBJ2-3; D uncertain. Trimming stripped 6 bases from V and 4 bases from J, with 8 bases between. Germline CDR1 and CDR2: SQVTM and ANQGSEA. This CDR3 is built from 11 residues. CDR3 in amino acids: CSVQQSDTQYF. The DNA for the CDR3 is TGCAGCGTACAACAGTCAGATACGCAGTATTTT.

In regard to this clone: Different DNA sequences within this sample yield the same CDR3. This sequence joins TRBV28 and TRBJ1-2; D is unresolved. CDR3 length equals 11 residues. Per germline, CDR1 MDHEN and CDR2 SYDVKM. Between the trimmed V and J ends, which lost 5 bases and 3 bases, there was a span of 4 bases. The CDR3 region has the DNA TGTGCCAGCAGTCCGGACTATGGCTACACCTTC. Translation gives CASSPDYGYTF.

The chain is built from TRBV7-2 and TRBJ2-1; 12 bases map to TRBD2. The V gene's germline CDR1 is SGHTA and CDR2 FQGNSA. The CDR3 is 18 amino acids. After removal of 5 bases from V and 7 bases from J, the junction contained 15 bases not matched to a gene. CDR3 in DNA: TGTGCCAGCAGCACGAGGACTAGCGGGACCGGGTTCGGGAATGAGCAGTTCTTC. Amino acid sequence: CASSTRTSGTGFGNEQFF.

V and J are TRBV5-1 and TRBJ2-3; possible D gene TRBD2, 6 bases. From germline, CDR1 is SGHRS and CDR2 YFSETQ. Deletions cut 4 bases from V and 0 bases from J, with 21 bases between. This CDR3 spans 18 amino acids. CDR3 in amino acids: CASSLPVRDLPSTDTQYF. The CDR3 DNA reads as TGCGCCAGCAGCCTTCCTGTCCGGGACTTGCCTAGCACAGATACGCAGTATTTT.

The gene calls are TRBV27 and TRBJ2-2; TRBD2 aligns across 9 bases. This CDR3 comprises 18 residues. Germline-derived CDR1 and CDR2 are MNHEY and SMNVEV (reference sequence). The V and J ends lost 3 bases and 6 bases, in that order; junction bases with no gene match: 14. In DNA form, the CDR3 reads TGTGCCAGCAGTTTTCGCCGCGCGGTAGCGGGAGCATCCGGGGAGCTGTTTTTT. Its protein product is CASSFRRAVAGASGELFF.

The CDR3 region has the DNA TGTGCCAGCAGTTTACCTGTGACAGGGGGCGTTGTGTACGAGCAGTACTTC. Translation: CASSLPVTGGVVYEQYF. This chain links TRBV27 with TRBJ2-7; 10 bases are shared with TRBD1. V dropped 2 bases and J dropped 4; count of bases not matched to a gene: 11. The V gene's germline CDR1 is MNHEY and CDR2 SMNVEV (reference sequence). The length of the CDR3 is 17 residues.

V gene TRBV7-2 combines with J gene TRBJ2-1, with 9 bases aligning to TRBD2. From germline, CDR1 is SGHTA and CDR2 FQGNSA. Trimming took 3 bases from V and 0 from J; bases not matched to a gene: 3. The length of the CDR3 is 16 residues. The CDR3 DNA reads as TGTGCCAGCAGCTTCGCGGGAGGGCACTCCTACAATGAGCAGTTCTTC. The encoded protein is CASSFAGGHSYNEQFF.

V is TRBV28 and J is TRBJ1-5, with D unresolved. The CDR3 totals 13 residues. V was pared by 5 bases and J by 6 bases, with 11 bases between. Germline V lookup: CDR1 MDHEN, CDR2 SYDVKM. The CDR3 loop is CASSNRPSQPQHF. The CDR3 region has the DNA TGTGCCAGCAGTAACCGTCCGAGTCAGCCCCAGCATTTT. The variable domain in full, completed from reference TRBV28 and TRBJ1-5, reads DVKVTQSSRYLVKRTGEKVFLECVQDMDHENMFWYRQDPGLGLRLIYFSYDVKMKEKGDIPEGYSVSREKKERFSLILESASTNQTSMYLCASSNRPSQPQHFGDGTRLSIL.

Notes on this clone: The identical CDR3 is also encoded by other nucleotide sequences in the sample. The gene calls are TRBV11-2 and TRBJ2-5; D possibly uses TRBD1 or TRBD2 (6 bases each). Trimming pared 5 bases from V and 1 base from J, leaving 8 bases between. The CDR3 extends over 13 amino acids. Germline-derived CDR1 and CDR2 are SGHAT and FQNNGV. CDR3 amino acids: CASSRGVQETQYF. The CDR3 nucleotides read TGTGCCAGCAGCAGGGGGGTCCAAGAGACCCAGTACTTC. Full variable domain (remainder filled in from reference TRBV11-2 and TRBJ2-5): EAGVAQSPRYKIIEKRQSVAFWCNPISGHATLYWYQQILGQGPKLLIQFQNNGVVDDSQLPKDRFSAERLKGVDSTLKIQPAKLEDSAVYLCASSRGVQETQYFGPGTRLLVL.

The chain's CDR3 is CASSYSKGVSQPQHF. The CDR3 nucleotides read TGTGCCAGCAGTTACTCGAAAGGTGTAAGTCAGCCCCAGCATTTT. The J gene is TRBJ1-5, the V gene TRBV6-6; D is unclear. CDR3 length: 15 amino acids. V dropped 0 bases and J dropped 6 bases, with 12 bases sitting between them. CDR1 and CDR2 from the germline V gene are MNHNY and SVGAGI (reference sequence).

This clone was detected once. In nucleotides, the CDR3 is TGTGCCAGCAGCTCCTGGGTAGATCGCTACGAGCAGTACTTC. Protein sequence: CASSSWVDRYEQYF. The V gene is TRBV11-2, the J gene TRBJ2-7; D is uncertain. V lost 4 bases, J lost 3 bases, and 13 bases lay in between. CDR3 length equals 14 residues. Germline V gene sequence: CDR1 SGHAT, CDR2 FQNNGV.

The V call is TRBV11-2, the J call TRBJ2-1; TRBD2 might be the D (5 bases). Looked up from germline, CDR1 is SGHAT and CDR2 is FQNNGV. V dropped 5 bases and J dropped 2 bases, with 16 bases sitting between them. The length of the CDR3 is 16 residues. The CDR3: CASSPLGGGTYNEQFF. In nucleotides, the CDR3 is TGTGCCAGCAGCCCCCTCGGAGGAGGCACCTACAATGAGCAGTTCTTC.

The rearrangement uses TRBV19 and TRBJ2-7; D not resolved. The CDR3 spans 13 residues. Germline lookup yields CDR1 LNHDA and CDR2 SQIVND (reference sequence). V was trimmed by 1 base and J by 2 bases, leaving 6 bases between them. CDR3 residues: CASSIAATYEQYF. CDR3 in DNA: TGTGCCAGTAGTATAGCAGCTACCTACGAGCAGTACTTC. Full variable domain (remainder filled in from reference TRBV19 and TRBJ2-7): DGGITQSPKYLFRKEGQNVTLSCEQNLNHDAMYWYRQDPGQGLRLIYYSQIVNDFQKGDIAEGYSVSREKKESFPLTVTSAQKNPTAFYLCASSIAATYEQYFGPGTRLTVT.

This chain uses TRBV6-5 with TRBJ2-7, with TRBD1 matching 7 bases. In germline, CDR1 is MNHEY, CDR2 SVGAGI. V dropped 4 bases and J dropped 5; count of bases not matched to a gene: 8. The CDR3 totals 14 residues. CDR3 DNA sequence: TGTGCCAGCAGTTCCGGGACAGTCATCAACGAGCAGTACTTC. This sequence encodes CASSSGTVINEQYF.

The chain is built from TRBV7-7 and TRBJ2-2; D unresolved. V shed 5 bases and J shed 2 bases, with 12 bases lying between them. The CDR3 contains 15 residues. Looked up from germline, CDR1 is SSHAT and CDR2 is FNYEAQ (reference sequence). This CDR3 is CASSLRRSNTGELFF. The CDR3 DNA sequence: TGTGCCAGCAGCCTAAGGCGGTCAAACACCGGGGAGCTGTTTTTT.

The CDR3 protein is CASSRSVSTDTQYF. As DNA, the CDR3 is TGTGCCAGCAGTCGTAGCGTTAGCACAGATACGCAGTATTTT. This rearrangement joins TRBV6-5 to TRBJ2-3, with a weak D call TRBD2 (5 bases). The V end was cut by 5 bases, the J end by 0 bases, with 9 bases between. The germline V gene encodes CDR1 MNHEY and CDR2 SVGAGI. This CDR3 has 14 amino acids.

The rearrangement links TRBV6-1 to TRBJ1-5, with D maybe TRBD1 (5 bases). The CDR3 has 14 residues. In germline, CDR1 is MNHNS, CDR2 SASEGT. Between the trimmed V and J ends, which lost 5 bases and 7 bases, there was a span of 15 bases. The CDR3 DNA is TGTGCCAGCAGTCCAACGGGCGGGGGACAGCCCCAGCATTTT. This encodes CASSPTGGGQPQHF.

The gene calls are TRBV14 and TRBJ2-1; the match to TRBD2 covers 14 bases. V shed 4 bases, J shed 8 bases, and the junction held 16 bases outside the gene matches. This CDR3 spans 19 amino acids. Germline CDR1 is SGHDN and CDR2 is FVKESK. In DNA, the CDR3 is TGTGCCAGCAGCCCAGTTTCCGGGACTAGCGGGAGCTCTCCGGATGAGCAGTTCTTC. Amino acids: CASSPVSGTSGSSPDEQFF.